This T cell receptor (beta chain) was recorded in a study of glioma-infiltrating T cells. The overall study: Low-grade gliomas were grade II; glioblastomas were grade IV at initial diagnosis. Blood libraries targeted about 4- to 11-fold coverage of about a million T cells. Study conclusions and caveats: Tissue-blood divergence was below expectation in non-neoplastic patients, above in gliomas. Shared blood CDR3 signature motifs marked patients with low tissue-blood divergence.

Only one count was recorded for this clonotype. Its target is not known. Amplification of TCR alpha and beta CDR3 regions from RNA used iRepertoire nested multiplex PCR. One entry per CDR3 protein, called by TCRdb with MiXCR from the multiplex PCR reads. The data contain about 400,000 distinct CDR3 sequences, roughly two fifths of them singletons. The receptor was derived from a human donor with low-grade glioma or glioblastoma, undergoing nonglioma brain surgery, or in good health (not recorded which). The sequencing input was glioma tissue, nonneoplastic brain tissue, or PBMCs (not recorded which).

Here the CDR3 reads CASSPGPANQETQYF. The CDR3 DNA is TGTGCCAGCAGCCCGGGACCAGCCAACCAAGAGACCCAGTACTTC. The gene calls are TRBV5-5 and TRBJ2-5, with D possibly being TRBD1 or TRBD2 (5 bases each). V was pared by 4 bases and J by 0 bases, with 13 bases between. CDR1 SGHKS and CDR2 YYEKEE come from the germline V gene (reference sequence). The CDR3 contains 15 residues.